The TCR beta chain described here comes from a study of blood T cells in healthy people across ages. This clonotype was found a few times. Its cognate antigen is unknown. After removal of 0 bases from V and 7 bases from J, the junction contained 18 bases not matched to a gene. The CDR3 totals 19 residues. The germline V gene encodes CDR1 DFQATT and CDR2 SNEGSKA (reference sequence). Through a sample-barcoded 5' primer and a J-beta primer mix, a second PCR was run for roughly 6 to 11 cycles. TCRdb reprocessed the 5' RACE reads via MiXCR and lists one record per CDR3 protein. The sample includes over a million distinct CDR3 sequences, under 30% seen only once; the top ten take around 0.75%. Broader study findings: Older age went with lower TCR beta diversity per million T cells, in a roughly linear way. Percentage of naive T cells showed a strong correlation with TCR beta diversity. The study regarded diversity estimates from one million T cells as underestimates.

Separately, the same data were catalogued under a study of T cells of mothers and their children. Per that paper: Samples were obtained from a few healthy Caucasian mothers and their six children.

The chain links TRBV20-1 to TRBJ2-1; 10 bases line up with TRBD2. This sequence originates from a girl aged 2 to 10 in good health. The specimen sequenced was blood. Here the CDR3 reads CSARDFRSLLAGVPNEQFF. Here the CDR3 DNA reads TGCAGTGCTAGAGATTTCAGGAGTCTCCTAGCGGGAGTACCGAATGAGCAGTTCTTC.